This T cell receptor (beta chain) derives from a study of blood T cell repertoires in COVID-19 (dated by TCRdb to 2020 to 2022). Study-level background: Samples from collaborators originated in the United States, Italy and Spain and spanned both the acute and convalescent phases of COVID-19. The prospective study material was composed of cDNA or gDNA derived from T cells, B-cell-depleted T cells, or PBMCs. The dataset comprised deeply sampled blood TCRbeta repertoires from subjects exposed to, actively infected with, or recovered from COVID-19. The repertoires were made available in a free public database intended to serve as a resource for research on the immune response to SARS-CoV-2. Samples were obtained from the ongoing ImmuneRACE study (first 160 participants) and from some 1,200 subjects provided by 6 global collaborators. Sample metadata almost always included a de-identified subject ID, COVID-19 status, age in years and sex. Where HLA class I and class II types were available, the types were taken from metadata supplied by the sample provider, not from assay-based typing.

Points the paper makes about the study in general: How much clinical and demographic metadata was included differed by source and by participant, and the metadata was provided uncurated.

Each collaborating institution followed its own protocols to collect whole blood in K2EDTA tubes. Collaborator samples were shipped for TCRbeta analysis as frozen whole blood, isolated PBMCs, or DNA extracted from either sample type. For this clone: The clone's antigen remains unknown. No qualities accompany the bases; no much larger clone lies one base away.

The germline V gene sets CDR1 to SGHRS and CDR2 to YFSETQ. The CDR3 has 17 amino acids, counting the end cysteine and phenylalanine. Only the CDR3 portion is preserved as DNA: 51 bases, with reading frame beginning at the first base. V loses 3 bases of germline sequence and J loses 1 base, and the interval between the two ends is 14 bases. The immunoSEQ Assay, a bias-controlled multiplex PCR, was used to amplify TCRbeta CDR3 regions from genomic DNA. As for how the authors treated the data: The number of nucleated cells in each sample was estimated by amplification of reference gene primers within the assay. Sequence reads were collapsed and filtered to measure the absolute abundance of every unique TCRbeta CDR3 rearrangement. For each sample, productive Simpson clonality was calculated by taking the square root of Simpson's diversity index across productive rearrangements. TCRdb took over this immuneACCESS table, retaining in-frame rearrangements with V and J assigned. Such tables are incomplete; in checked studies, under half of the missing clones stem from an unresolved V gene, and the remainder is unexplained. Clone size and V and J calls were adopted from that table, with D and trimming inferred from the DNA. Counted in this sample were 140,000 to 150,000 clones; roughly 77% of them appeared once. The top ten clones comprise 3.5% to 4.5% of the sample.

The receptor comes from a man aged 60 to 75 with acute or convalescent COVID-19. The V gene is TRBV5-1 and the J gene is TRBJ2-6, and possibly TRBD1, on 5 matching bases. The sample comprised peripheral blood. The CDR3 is CASSSRVSQSGANVLTF. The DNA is TGCGCCAGCAGCTCCAGGGTCTCCCAATCTGGGGCCAACGTCCTGACTTTC.